This entry concerns a single T cell receptor (beta chain). Its antigen is not known. The sample is drawn from a study of vaccination and CD4 T cells after COVID-19. Turning to the study itself: Spike peptides, overlapping and drawn from SARS-CoV-2, HCoV-NL63, HCoV-OC43 and HCoV-229E, were used to stimulate cells. Cultures that served as controls received a CEFX pool, an HIV-1 Nef pool, or no peptide.

Study-level results: From 21 to 38, the median of SARS-CoV-2-reactive clonotypes rose without reaching significance.

The CDR3 loop spans 14 amino acids. The germline V gene encodes CDR1 KGHDR and CDR2 SFDVKD. V lost 7 bases and J 0 bases, leaving 11 bases between the germline ends. The Oncomine TCR Beta short-read assay was applied to DNA of cultured CD4+ T cells. TCRdb itself ran the PCR reads through MiXCR, one entry per CDR3 protein. Of about 16,000 distinct CDR3 sequences in the sample, about 35% are singletons; the top ten hold more than 12%. Treatment here: 10-day PBMC culture with coronavirus spike peptide pools or control peptides (ViraFEST assay). The sequence came from a human donor with COVID-19. The chain has TRBV24-1 and TRBJ1-2; tentatively, D is TRBD1 (6 bases). The sequenced sample was cultured CD4+ T cells from blood. As DNA, the CDR3 is TGTGCCACCAGGGGGGCCCGAGCTAACTATGGCTACACCTTC. Protein sequence: CATRGARANYGYTF.